These T cell receptor beta chains were read from a single sample in a study of blood T cells in healthy people across ages. TCRdb fed the 5' RACE reads into MiXCR, producing one record per CDR3 protein. The sample contains hundreds of thousands of distinct CDR3 sequences, about 48% of which appear only once. Sequenced sample: blood. The receptors come from an elderly man in good health. The conserved cysteine and the conserved F or W are not part of the CDR3 here.

J,V,CDR3
TRBJ2-7,TRBV4-2,ASSPATGFNEQY
TRBJ2-4,TRBV28,ASSRRPLAKNIQY
NA,TRBV6-5,ASRQILAGGKNIQY
TRBJ2-7,TRBV28,ASWDPVREEQY
TRBJ2-1,TRBV27,ASRAGRYNEQF
TRBJ1-4,TRBV6-5,ASSYKGTRNEKLF
TRBJ2-3,TRBV3-1,ASSQDTQGAAQHRYAY
TRBJ2-3,TRBV24-1,ATSDKGLSTDTQY
NA,TRBV6-6,ASSADATYEQY
TRBJ2-7,TRBV25-1,VSSEYRQDFGYEQY
NA,TRBV9,ASSTRLAGGPGETQY
TRBJ2-5,TRBV6-6,ASSARLAGAGETQY
TRBJ1-1,TRBV12-3/TRBV12-4,ASSFRALNTEAF
TRBJ2-4,TRBV20-1,SIGAKNIQY
TRBJ2-4,TRBV21-1,ASKAGDRGREQY
TRBJ2-5,TRBV7-3,ASSLTPVLETQY
TRBJ2-3,TRBV7-8,ASSLGLSGRVGDTQY
TRBJ2-3,TRBV7-9,ASSFIGLDTQY
TRBJ2-5,TRBV7-2,ASSPSRPGGGETQY
TRBJ1-1,TRBV3-1,ASSRRGPGTEAF
TRBJ2-7,TRBV6-6,ASSYSVGTPYEQY
TRBJ2-3,TRBV3-1,AGSQDRAGAWTDTQY
TRBJ2-6,TRBV6-5,ATLRDGANVLT
TRBJ2-5,TRBV9,ASSSPQTPGQGFGETQY
TRBJ1-2,TRBV6-6,ASSYSKQSFYGYT
TRBJ2-1,TRBV12-3/TRBV12-4,ASSFLRDRPFNEQF
TRBJ2-7,TRBV29-1,SVIPGPTSGEQY
TRBJ1-2,TRBV29-1,SVEGGLRAGKFSNYGYT
TRBJ2-7,TRBV5-1,ASSLQGQKSYEQY
TRBJ2-7,TRBV5-5,ASSFTGTASYEQY
TRBJ2-6,TRBV5-1,ASTGAGRSGANVLT
TRBJ2-6,TRBV20-1,SARDRTGGTNVLT
TRBJ1-2,TRBV13,ASSLGLGPTNYGYA
TRBJ2-1,TRBV11-1,ASTRQPSYNEQF
TRBJ2-1,TRBV9,ASSVAGGPRDNEQF
TRBJ2-1,TRBV6-6,ASGATYNEQF
TRBJ2-1,TRBV5-1,ASSSGLGNVNEQF
TRBJ2-4,TRBV20-1,SARDWAVLLAKNIQY
TRBJ2-5,TRBV27,ASSSNSGTSGRLGKQY